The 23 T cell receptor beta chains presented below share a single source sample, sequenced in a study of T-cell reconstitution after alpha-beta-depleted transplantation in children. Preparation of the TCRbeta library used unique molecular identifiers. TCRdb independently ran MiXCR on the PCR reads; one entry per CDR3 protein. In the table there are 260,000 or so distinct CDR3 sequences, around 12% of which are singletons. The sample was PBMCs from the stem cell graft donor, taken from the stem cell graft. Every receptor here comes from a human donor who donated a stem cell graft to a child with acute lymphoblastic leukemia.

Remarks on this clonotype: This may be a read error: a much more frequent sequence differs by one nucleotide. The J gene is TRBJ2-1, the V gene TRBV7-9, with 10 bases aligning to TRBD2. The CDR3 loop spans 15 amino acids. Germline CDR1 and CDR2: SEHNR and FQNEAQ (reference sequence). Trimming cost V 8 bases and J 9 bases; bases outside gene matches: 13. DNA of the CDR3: TGTGCCAGCGGCCCTCCGAGCGGGAGGGCCCGTGAGCAGTTCTTC. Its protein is CASGPPSGRAREQFF.

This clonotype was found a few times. Here the CDR3 DNA reads TGCAGTGCTAGAGTCTTTGGGCCGTCGTACCAAGAGACCCAGTACTTC. Its translation is CSARVFGPSYQETQYF. J is TRBJ2-5 and V is TRBV20-1; D unclear. The V gene lost 1 base and the J gene lost 0 bases, with 15 bases spanning the gap. The CDR3 loop spans 16 amino acids. Germline V gene lookup returns CDR1 DFQATT and CDR2 SNEGSKA (reference sequence).

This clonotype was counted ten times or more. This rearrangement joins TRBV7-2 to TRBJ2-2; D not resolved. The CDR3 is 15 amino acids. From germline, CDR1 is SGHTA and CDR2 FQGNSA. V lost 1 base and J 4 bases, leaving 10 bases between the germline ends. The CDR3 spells CASSLERQSTGELFF. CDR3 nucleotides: TGTGCCAGCAGCTTAGAGAGGCAGAGCACCGGGGAGCTGTTTTTT. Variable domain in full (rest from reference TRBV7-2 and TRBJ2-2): GAGVSQSPSNKVTEKGKDVELRCDPISGHTALYWYRQSLGQGLEFLIYFQGNSAPDKSGLPSDRFSAERTGGSVSTLTIQRTQQEDSAVYLCASSLERQSTGELFFGEGSRLTVL.

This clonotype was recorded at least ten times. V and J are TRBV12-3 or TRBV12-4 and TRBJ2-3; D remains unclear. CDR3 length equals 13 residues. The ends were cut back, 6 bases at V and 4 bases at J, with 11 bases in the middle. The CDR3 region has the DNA TGTGCCAGCAGCCCTCTCCGCGCAGATACGCAGTATTTT. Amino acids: CASSPLRADTQYF.

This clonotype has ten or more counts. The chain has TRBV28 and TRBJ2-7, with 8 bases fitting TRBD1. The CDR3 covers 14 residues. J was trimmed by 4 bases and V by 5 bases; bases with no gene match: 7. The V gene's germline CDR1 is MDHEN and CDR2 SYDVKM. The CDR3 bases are TGTGCCAGCAGTCCTCGACAGGGGAGGTACGAGCAGTACTTC. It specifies CASSPRQGRYEQYF.

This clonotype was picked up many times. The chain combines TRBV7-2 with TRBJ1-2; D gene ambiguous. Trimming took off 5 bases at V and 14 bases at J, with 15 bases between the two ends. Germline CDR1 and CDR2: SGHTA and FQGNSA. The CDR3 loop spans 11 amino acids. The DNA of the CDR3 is TGTGCCAGCAGCCAGGACGGCGGGTGGACCTTC. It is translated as CASSQDGGWTF.

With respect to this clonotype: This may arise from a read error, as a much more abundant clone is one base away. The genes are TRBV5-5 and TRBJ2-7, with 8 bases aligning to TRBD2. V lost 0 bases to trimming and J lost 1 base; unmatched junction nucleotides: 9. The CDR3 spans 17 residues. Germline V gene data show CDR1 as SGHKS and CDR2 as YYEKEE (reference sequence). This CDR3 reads CASSLGQILAASYEQYF. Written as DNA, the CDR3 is TGTGCCAGCAGCTTGGGCCAAATACTAGCGGCATCCTACGAGCAGTACTTC.

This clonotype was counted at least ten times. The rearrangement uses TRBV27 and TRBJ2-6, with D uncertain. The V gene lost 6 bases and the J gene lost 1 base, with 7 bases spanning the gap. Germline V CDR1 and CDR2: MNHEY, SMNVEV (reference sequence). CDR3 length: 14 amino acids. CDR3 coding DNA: TGTGCCAGCAGCCCCGGGTCTGGGGCCAACGTCCTGACTTTC. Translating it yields CASSPGSGANVLTF.

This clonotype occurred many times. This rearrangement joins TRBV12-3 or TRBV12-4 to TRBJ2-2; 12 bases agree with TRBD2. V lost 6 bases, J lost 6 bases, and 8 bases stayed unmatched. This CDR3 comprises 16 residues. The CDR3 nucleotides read TGTGCCAGCAGGTCGACTAGCGGGAGTGGTGCCGGGGAGCTGTTTTTT. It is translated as CASRSTSGSGAGELFF.

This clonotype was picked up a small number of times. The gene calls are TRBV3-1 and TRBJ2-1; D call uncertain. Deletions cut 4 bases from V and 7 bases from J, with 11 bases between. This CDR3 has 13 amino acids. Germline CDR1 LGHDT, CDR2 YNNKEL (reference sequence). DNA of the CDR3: TGTGCCAGCAGCCCCCGGGTGGAGAATGAGCAGTTCTTC. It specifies CASSPRVENEQFF.

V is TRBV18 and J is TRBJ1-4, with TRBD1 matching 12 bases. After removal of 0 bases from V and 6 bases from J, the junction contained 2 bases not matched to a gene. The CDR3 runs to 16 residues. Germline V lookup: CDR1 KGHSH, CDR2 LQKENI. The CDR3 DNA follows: TGTGCCAGCTCACCACCAGGGACAGGGGGCTATGAAAAACTGTTTTTT. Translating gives CASSPPGTGGYEKLFF.

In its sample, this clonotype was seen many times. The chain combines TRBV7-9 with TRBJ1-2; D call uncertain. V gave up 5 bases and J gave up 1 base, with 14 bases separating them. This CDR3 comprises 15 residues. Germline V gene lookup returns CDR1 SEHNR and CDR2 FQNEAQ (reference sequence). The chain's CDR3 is CASSIPIGYNYGYTF. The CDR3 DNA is TGTGCCAGCAGCATCCCGATAGGCTATAACTATGGCTACACCTTC.

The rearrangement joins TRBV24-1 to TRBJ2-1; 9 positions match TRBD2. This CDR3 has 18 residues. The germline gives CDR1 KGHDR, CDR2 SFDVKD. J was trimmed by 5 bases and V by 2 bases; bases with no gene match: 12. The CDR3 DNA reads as TGTGCCACCAGTGATTGGGCGGGGGGGCCGCACCTCAACAATGAGCAGTTCTTC. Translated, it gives CATSDWAGGPHLNNEQFF.

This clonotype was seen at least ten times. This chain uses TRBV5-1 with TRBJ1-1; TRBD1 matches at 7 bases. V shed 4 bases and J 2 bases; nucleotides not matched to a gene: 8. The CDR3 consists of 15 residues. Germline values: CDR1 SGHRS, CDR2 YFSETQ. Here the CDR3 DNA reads TGCGCCAGCAGCAAGCAGGGGGAGATAAACACTGAAGCTTTCTTT. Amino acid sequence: CASSKQGEINTEAFF. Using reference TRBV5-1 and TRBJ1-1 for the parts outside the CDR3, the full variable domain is KAGVTQTPRYLIKTRGQQVTLSCSPISGHRSVSWYQQTPGQGLQFLFEYFSETQRNKGNFPGRFSGRQFSNSRSEMNVSTLELGDSALYLCASSKQGEINTEAFFGQGTRLTVV.

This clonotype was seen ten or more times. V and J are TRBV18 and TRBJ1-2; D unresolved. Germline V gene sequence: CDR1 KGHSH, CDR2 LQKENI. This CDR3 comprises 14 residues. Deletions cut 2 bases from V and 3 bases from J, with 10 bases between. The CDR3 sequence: CASSPFRRDYGYTF. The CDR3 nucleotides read TGTGCCAGCTCACCATTTAGGAGGGACTATGGCTACACCTTC.

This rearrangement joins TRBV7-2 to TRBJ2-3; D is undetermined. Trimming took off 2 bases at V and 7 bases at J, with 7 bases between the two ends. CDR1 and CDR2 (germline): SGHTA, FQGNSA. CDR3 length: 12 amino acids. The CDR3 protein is CASSLRPHTQYF. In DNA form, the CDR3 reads TGTGCCAGCAGCTTACGCCCACATACGCAGTATTTT.

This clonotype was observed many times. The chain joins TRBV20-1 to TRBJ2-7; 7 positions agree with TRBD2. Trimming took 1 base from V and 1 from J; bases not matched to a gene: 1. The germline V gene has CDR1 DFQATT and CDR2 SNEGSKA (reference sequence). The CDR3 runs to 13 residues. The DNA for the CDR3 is TGCAGTGCTAGAGGGACTAGTTCCTACGAGCAGTACTTC. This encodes CSARGTSSYEQYF.

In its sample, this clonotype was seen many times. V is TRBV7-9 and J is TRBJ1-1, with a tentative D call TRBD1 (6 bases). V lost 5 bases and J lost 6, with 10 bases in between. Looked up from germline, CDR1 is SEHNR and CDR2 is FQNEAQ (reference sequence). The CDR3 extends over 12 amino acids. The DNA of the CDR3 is TGTGCCAGCAGCCAAACAGGGCCTGAAGCTTTCTTT. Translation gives CASSQTGPEAFF.

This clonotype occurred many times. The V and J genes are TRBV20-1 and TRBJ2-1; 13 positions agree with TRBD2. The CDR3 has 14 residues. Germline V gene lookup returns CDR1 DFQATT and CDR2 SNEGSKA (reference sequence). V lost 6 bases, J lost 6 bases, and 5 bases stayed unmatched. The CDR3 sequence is CSAFGLAGANEQFF. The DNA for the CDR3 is TGCAGTGCCTTTGGACTAGCGGGAGCCAATGAGCAGTTCTTC.

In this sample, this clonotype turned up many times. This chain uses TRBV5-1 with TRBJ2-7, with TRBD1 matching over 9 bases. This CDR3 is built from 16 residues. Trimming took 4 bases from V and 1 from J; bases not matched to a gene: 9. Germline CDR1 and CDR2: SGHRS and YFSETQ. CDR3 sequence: CASSPGTGSSSYEQYF. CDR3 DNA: TGCGCCAGCAGCCCCGGGACAGGGAGTAGTTCCTACGAGCAGTACTTC.

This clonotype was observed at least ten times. CDR3 sequence reads: CSVEDEGTHQETQYF. The CDR3 DNA sequence: TGCAGCGTTGAAGATGAAGGGACACACCAAGAGACCCAGTACTTC. This chain connects TRBV29-1 to TRBJ2-5, with D possibly matching TRBD1 (6 bases). V gave up 0 bases and J gave up 0 bases, with 11 bases separating them. The CDR3 covers 15 residues. The V gene's germline CDR1 is SQVTM and CDR2 ANQGSEA.

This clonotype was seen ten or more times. DNA for the CDR3: TGTGCCAGCAGTTACGCGTCTGGAAACACCATATATTTT. It specifies CASSYASGNTIYF. This sequence joins TRBV6-2 or TRBV6-3 and TRBJ1-3; D is undetermined. The V end lost 2 bases, the J end lost 1 base, and 3 bases lay between the germline ends. Looked up from germline, CDR1 is MNHEY and CDR2 is SVGEGT. There are 13 residues in the CDR3.

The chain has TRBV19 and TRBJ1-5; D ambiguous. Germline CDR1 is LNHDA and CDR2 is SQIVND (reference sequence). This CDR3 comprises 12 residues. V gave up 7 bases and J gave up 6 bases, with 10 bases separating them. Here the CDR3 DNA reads TGTGCCAGTACCTCCAGCGGTCAGCCCCAGCATTTT. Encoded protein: CASTSSGQPQHF.